This TCR beta chain was recovered during a study of shared clonotypes between healthy human individuals. The ends lost 7 bases at V and 3 bases at J; junction bases unmatched: 9. From germline, CDR1 is MNHNS and CDR2 SASEGT. The CDR3 totals 14 residues. This clone was seen more than once but under ten times. Authors' analysis steps: Filtering differed for immunoSEQ, which gave only junction sequences without quality scores. Measured with immunoSEQ multiplex PCR; TCRdb has only the in-frame clones, and not every one. From that table come the V and J calls and clone size; the DNA was used to work out D and trimming. The table records 850,000 to 1,200,000 clones, roughly 80% of them present only once.

Source material: memory CD4+ T cells sorted from blood. Subset described: CD45RA-negative fraction. This TCR derives from a young man in good health. The rearrangement links TRBV6-1 to TRBJ2-7; TRBD1 aligns across 7 bases. This chain's CDR3 is CASIAGTAVYEQYF. The CDR3 DNA is TGTGCCAGCATCGCCGGGACAGCGGTCTACGAGCAGTACTTC.